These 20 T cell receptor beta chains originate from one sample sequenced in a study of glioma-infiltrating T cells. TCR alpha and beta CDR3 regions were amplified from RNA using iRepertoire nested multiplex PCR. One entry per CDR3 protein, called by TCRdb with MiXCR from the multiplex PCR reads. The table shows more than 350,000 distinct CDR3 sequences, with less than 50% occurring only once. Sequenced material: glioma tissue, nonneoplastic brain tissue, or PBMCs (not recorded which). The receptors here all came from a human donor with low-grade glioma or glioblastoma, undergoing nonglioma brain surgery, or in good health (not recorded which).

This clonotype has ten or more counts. The CDR3 sequence is CASSPRTGGNTEAFF. The CDR3 DNA is TGTGCCAGCTCACCTCGGACAGGGGGGAACACTGAAGCTTTCTTT. V and J are TRBV18 and TRBJ1-1, with 10 bases lining up with TRBD1. Germline CDR1 and CDR2: KGHSH and LQKENI. Trimming cost V 3 bases and J 1 base; bases outside gene matches: 2. The CDR3 is made up of 15 amino acids.

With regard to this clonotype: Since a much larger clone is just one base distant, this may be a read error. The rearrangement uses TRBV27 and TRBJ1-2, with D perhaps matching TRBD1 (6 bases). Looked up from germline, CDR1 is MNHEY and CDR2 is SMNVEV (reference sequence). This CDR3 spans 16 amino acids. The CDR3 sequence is CASSYYRRGLGYGHTF. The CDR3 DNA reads TGTGCCAGCAGTTACTACCGTCGGGGGCTCGGCTATGGCCACACCTTC.

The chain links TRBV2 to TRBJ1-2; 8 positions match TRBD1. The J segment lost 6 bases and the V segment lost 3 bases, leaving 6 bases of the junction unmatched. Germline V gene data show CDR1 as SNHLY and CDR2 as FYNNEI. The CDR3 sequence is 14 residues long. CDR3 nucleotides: TGTGCCAGCAGTGACCGCGGACAGGGAAATGGCTACACCTTC. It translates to CASSDRGQGNGYTF.

The DNA for the CDR3 is TGTGCCAGTAATCCCGGGGCTAGCGGAAGATACAATGAGCAGTTCTTC. Translation: CASNPGASGRYNEQFF. The chain carries TRBV19 and TRBJ2-1; the match to TRBD2 covers 7 bases. The CDR3 sequence is 16 residues long. Per germline, CDR1 LNHDA and CDR2 SQIVND (reference sequence). With V trimmed by 7 bases and J by 4 bases, 13 bases remained unmatched.

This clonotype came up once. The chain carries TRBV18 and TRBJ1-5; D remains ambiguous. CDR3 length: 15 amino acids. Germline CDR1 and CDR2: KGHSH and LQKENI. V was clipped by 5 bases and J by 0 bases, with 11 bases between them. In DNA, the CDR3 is TGTGCCAGCTCAGCGTTCAGCAATAGCAATCAGCCCCAGCATTTT. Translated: CASSAFSNSNQPQHF.

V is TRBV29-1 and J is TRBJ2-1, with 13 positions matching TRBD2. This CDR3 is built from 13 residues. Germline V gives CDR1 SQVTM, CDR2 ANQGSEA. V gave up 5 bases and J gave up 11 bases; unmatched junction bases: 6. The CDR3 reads CSVKTGTSGKQFF. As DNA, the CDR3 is TGCAGCGTTAAAACCGGGACTAGCGGGAAGCAGTTCTTC.

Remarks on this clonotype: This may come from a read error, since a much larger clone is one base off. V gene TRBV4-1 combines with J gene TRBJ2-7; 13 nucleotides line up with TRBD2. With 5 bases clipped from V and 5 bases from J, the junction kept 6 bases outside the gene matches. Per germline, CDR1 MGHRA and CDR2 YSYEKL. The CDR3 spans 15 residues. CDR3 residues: CASSFPGLAGNEQYF. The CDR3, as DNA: TGCGCCAGCAGCTTCCCGGGACTAGCGGGGAACGAGCAGTACTTC.

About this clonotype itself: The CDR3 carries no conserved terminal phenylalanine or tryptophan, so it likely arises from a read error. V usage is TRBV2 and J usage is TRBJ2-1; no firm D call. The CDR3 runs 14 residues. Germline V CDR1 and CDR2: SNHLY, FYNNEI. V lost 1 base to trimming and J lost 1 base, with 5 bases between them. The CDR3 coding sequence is TGTGCCAGCAGTGAAGGGGGTTCCTACAATGAGCAGTTCGTC. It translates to CASSEGGSYNEQFV.

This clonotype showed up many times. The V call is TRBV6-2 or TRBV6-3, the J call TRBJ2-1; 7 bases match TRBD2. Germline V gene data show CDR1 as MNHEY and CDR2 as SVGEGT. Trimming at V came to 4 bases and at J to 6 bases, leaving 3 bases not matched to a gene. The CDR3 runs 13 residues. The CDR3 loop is CASSLAGTNEQFF. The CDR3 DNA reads TGTGCCAGCAGTTTAGCGGGCACCAATGAGCAGTTCTTC.

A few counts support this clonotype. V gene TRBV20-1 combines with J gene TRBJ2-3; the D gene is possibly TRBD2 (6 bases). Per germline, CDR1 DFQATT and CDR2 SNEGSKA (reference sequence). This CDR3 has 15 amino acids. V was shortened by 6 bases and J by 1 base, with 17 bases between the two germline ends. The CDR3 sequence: CSAWVASVGTDTQYF. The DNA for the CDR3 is TGCAGTGCCTGGGTCGCTAGCGTAGGCACAGATACGCAGTATTTT.

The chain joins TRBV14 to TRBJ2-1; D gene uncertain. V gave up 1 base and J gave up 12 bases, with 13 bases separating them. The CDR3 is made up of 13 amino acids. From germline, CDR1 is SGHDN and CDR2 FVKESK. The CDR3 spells CASSQGPAQGQFF. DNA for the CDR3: TGTGCCAGCAGCCAAGGACCCGCACAAGGGCAGTTCTTC.

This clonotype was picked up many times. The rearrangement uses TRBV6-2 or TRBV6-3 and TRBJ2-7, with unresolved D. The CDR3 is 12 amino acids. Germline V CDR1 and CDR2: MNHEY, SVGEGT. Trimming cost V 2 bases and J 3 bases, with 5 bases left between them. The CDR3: CASSYDRYEQYF. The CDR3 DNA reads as TGTGCCAGCAGTTACGACCGCTACGAGCAGTACTTC.

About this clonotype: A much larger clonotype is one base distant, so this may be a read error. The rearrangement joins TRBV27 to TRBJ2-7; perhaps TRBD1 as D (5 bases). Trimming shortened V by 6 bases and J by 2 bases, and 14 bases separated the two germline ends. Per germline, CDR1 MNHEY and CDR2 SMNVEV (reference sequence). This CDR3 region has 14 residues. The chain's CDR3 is CASSTGAITYEQYF. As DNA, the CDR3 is TGTGCCAGCAGCACAGGAGCGATCACCTACGAGCAGTACTTC.

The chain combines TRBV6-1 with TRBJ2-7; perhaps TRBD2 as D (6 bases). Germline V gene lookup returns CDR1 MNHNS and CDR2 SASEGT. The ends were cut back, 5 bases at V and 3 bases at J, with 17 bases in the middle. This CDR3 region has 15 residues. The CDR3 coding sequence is TGTGCCAGCAGTCCCTCGCTAGCGACCCACTACGAGCAGTACTTC. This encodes CASSPSLATHYEQYF.

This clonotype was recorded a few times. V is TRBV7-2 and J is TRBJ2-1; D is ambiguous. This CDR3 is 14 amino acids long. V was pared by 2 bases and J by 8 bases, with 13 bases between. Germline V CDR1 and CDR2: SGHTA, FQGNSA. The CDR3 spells CASSLSPYLDEQFF. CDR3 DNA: TGTGCCAGCAGCTTATCCCCCTACCTGGATGAGCAGTTCTTC.

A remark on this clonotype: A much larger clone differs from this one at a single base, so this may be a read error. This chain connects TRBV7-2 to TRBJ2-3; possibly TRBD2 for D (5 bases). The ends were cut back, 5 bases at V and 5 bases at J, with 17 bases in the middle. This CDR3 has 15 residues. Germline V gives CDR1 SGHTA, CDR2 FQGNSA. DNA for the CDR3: TGTGCCAGCAGCACCGGACTCCTCAGAAGAGATACGCAGTATTTT. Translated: CASSTGLLRRDTQYF.

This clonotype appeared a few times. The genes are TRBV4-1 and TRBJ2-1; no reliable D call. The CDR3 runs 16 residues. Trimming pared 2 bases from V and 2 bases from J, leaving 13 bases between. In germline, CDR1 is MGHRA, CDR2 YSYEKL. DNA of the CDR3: TGCGCCAGCAGCCAAAGGACGTGGGATACCTACAATGAGCAGTTCTTC. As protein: CASSQRTWDTYNEQFF.

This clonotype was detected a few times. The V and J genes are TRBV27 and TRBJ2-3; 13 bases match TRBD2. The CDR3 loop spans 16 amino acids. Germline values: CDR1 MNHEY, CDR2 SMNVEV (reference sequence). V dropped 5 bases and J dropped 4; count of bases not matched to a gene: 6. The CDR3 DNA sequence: TGTGCCAGCAGTAGACTAGCGGGAGGCCTCGCAGATACGCAGTATTTT. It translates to CASSRLAGGLADTQYF.

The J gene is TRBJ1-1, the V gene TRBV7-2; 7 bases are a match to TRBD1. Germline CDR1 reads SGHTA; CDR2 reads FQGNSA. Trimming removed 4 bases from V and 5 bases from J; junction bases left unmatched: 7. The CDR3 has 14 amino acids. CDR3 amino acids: CASSWRQGGTEAFF. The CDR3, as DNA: TGTGCCAGCAGCTGGCGACAGGGAGGAACTGAAGCTTTCTTT. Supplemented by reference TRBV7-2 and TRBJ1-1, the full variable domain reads GAGVSQSPSNKVTEKGKDVELRCDPISGHTALYWYRQSLGQGLEFLIYFQGNSAPDKSGLPSDRFSAERTGGSVSTLTIQRTQQEDSAVYLCASSWRQGGTEAFFGQGTRLTVV.

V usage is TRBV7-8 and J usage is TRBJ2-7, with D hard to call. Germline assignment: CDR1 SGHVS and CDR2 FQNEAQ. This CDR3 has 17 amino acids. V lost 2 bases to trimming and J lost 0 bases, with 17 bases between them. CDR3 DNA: TGTGCCAGCAGCTTAATAACAATCTCTGCCTTCTCCTACGAGCAGTACTTC. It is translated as CASSLITISAFSYEQYF.